Listed below are T cell receptor beta chains from one sample, sequenced in a study of graft-versus-host responses after intestinal transplantation. These receptors have no known antigen. The repertoire was sequenced with immunoSEQ multiplex PCR; TCRdb's copy has only in-frame clones and lacks some. The data show tens of thousands of clones, with 85% to 95% seen just once and 0.23% held by the top ten. Sequenced material: unstimulated CD8+ T cells sorted from spleen or lymph node cells, taken before transplant. These receptors were obtained from a human donor who was the organ donor for an intestinal transplant. Both conserved end residues are part of each CDR3. Each record gives: V gene, J gene, D gene, clone size, CDR3 DNA, CDR3 protein. D genes are given only for firm matches. Some rows have no size entry. The others give once, few or many, or a class for an expanded clone.

v_call: TRBV2; j_call: TRBJ2-6; d_call: TRBD2; clone_size: NA; cdr3_nt: TGTGCCGCGGGGGAGATTCAATCTGGGGCCAACGTCCTGACTTTC; cdr3_aa: CAAGEIQSGANVLTF
v_call: TRBV28; j_call: TRBJ1-4; d_call: NA; clone_size: NA; cdr3_nt: TGTGCCAGCAGTACTATATTCGGGGGTGCCGATGAAAAACTGTTTTTT; cdr3_aa: CASSTIFGGADEKLFF
v_call: TRBV11-3; j_call: TRBJ2-7; d_call: NA; clone_size: NA; cdr3_nt: TGTGCCAGCAGCTTAGCATTTTCGGAGTACGAGCAGTACTTC; cdr3_aa: CASSLAFSEYEQYF
v_call: TRBV28; j_call: TRBJ1-5; d_call: NA; clone_size: NA; cdr3_nt: TGTGCCAGCAGTTTTAGGGACGCCTTTAGCAATCAGCCCCAGCATTTT; cdr3_aa: CASSFRDAFSNQPQHF
v_call: TRBV7-9; j_call: TRBJ1-2; d_call: NA; clone_size: NA; cdr3_nt: TGTGCCAGCAGCGATGGGACTAACTATGGCTACACCTTC; cdr3_aa: CASSDGTNYGYTF
v_call: TRBV7-8; j_call: TRBJ1-2; d_call: TRBD1; clone_size: NA; cdr3_nt: TGTGCCAGCAGCTTAGCCGGACAGGGCGCGGACTATGGCTACACCTTC; cdr3_aa: CASSLAGQGADYGYTF
v_call: TRBV27; j_call: TRBJ2-2; d_call: TRBD2; clone_size: few; cdr3_nt: TGTGCCAGCAGTTTAATTATAGCGGGTTACACCGGGGAGCTGTTTTTT; cdr3_aa: CASSLIIAGYTGELFF
v_call: TRBV28; j_call: TRBJ2-3; d_call: TRBD2; clone_size: NA; cdr3_nt: TGTGCCAGCAGACCCCTTACTAGCGGGGGGCCAGATACGCAGTATTTT; cdr3_aa: CASRPLTSGGPDTQYF
v_call: TRBV15; j_call: TRBJ2-2; d_call: NA; clone_size: NA; cdr3_nt: TGTGCCACCAGCACAGGGAACACCGGGGAGCTGTTTTTT; cdr3_aa: CATSTGNTGELFF
v_call: TRBV9; j_call: TRBJ1-2; d_call: TRBD1; clone_size: NA; cdr3_nt: TGTGCCAGCAGCGACACCGTGACAGGGTTGGATGGCTACACCTTC; cdr3_aa: CASSDTVTGLDGYTF
v_call: TRBV4-2; j_call: TRBJ1-3; d_call: NA; clone_size: NA; cdr3_nt: TGTGCCAGCAGCCAAGATTTCTCGGGGTCTGGAAACACCATATATTTT; cdr3_aa: CASSQDFSGSGNTIYF
v_call: TRBV12-5; j_call: TRBJ2-7; d_call: TRBD2; clone_size: NA; cdr3_nt: TGTGCTAGTGGTTTGGGGGAGGGCTACGAGCAGTACTTC; cdr3_aa: CASGLGEGYEQYF
v_call: TRBV19; j_call: TRBJ2-5; d_call: TRBD2; clone_size: NA; cdr3_nt: TGTGCCAGTAGTTCGGCGGGGAGGGAAGAGACCCAGTACTTC; cdr3_aa: CASSSAGREETQYF
v_call: TRBV7-2; j_call: TRBJ2-1; d_call: NA; clone_size: NA; cdr3_nt: TGTGCCAGCAGCTTGGGCCTTAACAATGAGCAGTTCTTC; cdr3_aa: CASSLGLNNEQFF
v_call: TRBV18; j_call: TRBJ1-1; d_call: TRBD1; clone_size: NA; cdr3_nt: TGTGCCAGCTCACGCTGGGAGATTCAGGGGGGGAACACTGAAGCTTTCTTT; cdr3_aa: CASSRWEIQGGNTEAFF
v_call: TRBV27; j_call: TRBJ1-6; d_call: NA; clone_size: NA; cdr3_nt: TGTGCCAGCAGTTTATACCCGGGCAGGGCCTCATATTCACCCCTCCACTTT; cdr3_aa: CASSLYPGRASYSPLHF
v_call: TRBV27; j_call: TRBJ1-2; d_call: NA; clone_size: NA; cdr3_nt: TGTGCCAGCAGTTTATCGTCGGGGGCGGCTAACTATGGCTACACCTTC; cdr3_aa: CASSLSSGAANYGYTF
v_call: TRBV10-2; j_call: TRBJ1-6; d_call: NA; clone_size: once; cdr3_nt: TGCGCCACACAAGCTACGGGGAGCTCCTATAATTCACCCCTCCACTTT; cdr3_aa: CATQATGSSYNSPLHF
v_call: TRBV19; j_call: TRBJ1-5; d_call: NA; clone_size: NA; cdr3_nt: TGTGCCAGTGGGCCGGACGGCTACAATCAGCCCCAGCATTTT; cdr3_aa: CASGPDGYNQPQHF
v_call: TRBV27; j_call: TRBJ1-1; d_call: NA; clone_size: NA; cdr3_nt: TGTGCCAGCAGTCCACAGACAGGATCTAACACTGAAGCTTTCTTT; cdr3_aa: CASSPQTGSNTEAFF
v_call: TRBV10-3; j_call: TRBJ1-2; d_call: NA; clone_size: NA; cdr3_nt: TGTGCCATCAGTGAAGAGACAGTTCCTAACTATGGCTACACCTTC; cdr3_aa: CAISEETVPNYGYTF
v_call: TRBV5-6; j_call: TRBJ2-5; d_call: NA; clone_size: NA; cdr3_nt: TGTGCCAGCAGCTCCAGTCTTCAAGAGACCCAGTACTTC; cdr3_aa: CASSSSLQETQYF
v_call: TRBV27; j_call: TRBJ2-7; d_call: NA; clone_size: NA; cdr3_nt: TGTGCCAGCAGTTTATCGGTTGGCGGGGACCTCTCCTACGAGCAGTACTTC; cdr3_aa: CASSLSVGGDLSYEQYF
v_call: TRBV5-4; j_call: TRBJ1-1; d_call: TRBD1; clone_size: NA; cdr3_nt: TGTGCCAGCAGCTCAGGGGGCTGGGTGAACACTGAAGCTTTCTTT; cdr3_aa: CASSSGGWVNTEAFF
v_call: TRBV12-1; j_call: TRBJ1-5; d_call: NA; clone_size: NA; cdr3_nt: TGTGCCAGCAGCCCCACGCGGAATCAGCCCCAGCATTTT; cdr3_aa: CASSPTRNQPQHF
v_call: TRBV9; j_call: TRBJ2-1; d_call: TRBD2; clone_size: NA; cdr3_nt: TGTGCCAGCAGCGCATTGACTAGCGGGGGGGCCTACAATGAGCAGTTCTTC; cdr3_aa: CASSALTSGGAYNEQFF
v_call: TRBV9; j_call: TRBJ2-1; d_call: TRBD2; clone_size: once; cdr3_nt: TGTGCCAGCAGCCCCGGAGATACACTGACTAGCGGGGGCTCAGGTGAGCAGTTCTTC; cdr3_aa: CASSPGDTLTSGGSGEQFF